The next 17 T cell receptor beta chains were all read from a single sample in a study of cytomegalovirus exposure and HLA in healthy donors. Generated by immunoSEQ multiplex PCR, the TCRdb table keeps only in-frame clones and is missing some. Of about 180,000 clones in the sample, around nine tenths were seen once. Sequenced sample: PBMCs. The origin of the receptors is a man aged 18 to 35 in good health and CMV-seropositive.

This clone was seen once. The chain joins TRBV15 to TRBJ1-3, with 7 bases lining up with TRBD1. V gave up 9 bases and J gave up 3 bases; unmatched junction bases: 11. Germline CDR1 and CDR2: LNHNV and YYDKDF (reference sequence). The length of the CDR3 is 15 residues. The CDR3 reads CATRQRRTGGNTIYF. CDR3 DNA sequence: TGTGCCACAAGGCAACGACGGACAGGTGGAAACACCATATATTTT. Full variable domain (outside the CDR3, taken from reference TRBV15 and TRBJ1-3): DAMVIQNPRYQVTQFGKPVTLSCSQTLNHNVMYWYQQKSSQAPKLLFHYYDKDFNNEADTPDNFQSRRPNTSFCFLDIRSPGLGDTAMYLCATRQRRTGGNTIYFGEGSWLTVV.

The chain uses TRBV6-5 and TRBJ2-7; a possible D gene is TRBD2 (6 bases). V dropped 6 bases and J dropped 3 bases, with 15 bases sitting between them. CDR3 size: 14 residues. CDR1 MNHEY and CDR2 SVGAGI come from the germline V gene. The CDR3 nucleotides read TGTGCCAGCAGCCCGAGCGGGCCTCTCTACGAGCAGTACTTC. This translates into CASSPSGPLYEQYF.

The chain joins TRBV5-6 to TRBJ2-1, with a tentative D call TRBD1 (5 bases). V lost 4 bases and J 13 bases, leaving 15 bases between the germline ends. This CDR3 contains 12 residues. Germline-derived CDR1 and CDR2 are SGHDT and YYEEEE. Written as DNA, the CDR3 is TGTGCCAGCAGCACTGGACATATTGAACAGTTCTTC. Its translation is CASSTGHIEQFF.

V is TRBV13 and J is TRBJ2-7, with D possibly being TRBD2 (6 bases). V dropped 3 bases and J dropped 1 base, with 16 bases sitting between them. This CDR3 has 16 residues. The germline CDR1 and CDR2 sequences are PRHDT and FYEKMQ (reference sequence). The CDR3 sequence is CASSFGSGGRSYEQYF. The CDR3 DNA reads as TGTGCCAGCAGCTTCGGTAGCGGAGGAAGATCCTACGAGCAGTACTTC.

The gene calls are TRBV9 and TRBJ2-1, with a tentative D call TRBD2 (6 bases). The CDR3 length is 15 residues. Germline V lookup: CDR1 SGDLS, CDR2 YYNGEE. Trimming left V 0 bases short and J 4 bases short, with 11 bases between. The DNA for the CDR3 is TGTGCCAGCAGCGTAGGGAGGGGACTTTACAATGAGCAGTTCTTC. Protein product: CASSVGRGLYNEQFF.

In its sample, this clone was seen once. J is TRBJ2-6 and V is TRBV9; 8 bases align to TRBD1. Germline-derived CDR1 and CDR2 are SGDLS and YYNGEE. V trimming: 3 bases; J trimming: 0 bases; junction bases outside the gene matches: 2. CDR3 size: 16 residues. CDR3 sequence: CASSGQGSSGANVLTF. The CDR3 DNA is TGTGCCAGCAGCGGACAGGGGAGCTCTGGGGCCAACGTCCTGACTTTC. The full variable domain, with the rest looked up from reference TRBV9 and TRBJ2-6, is DSGVTQTPKHLITATGQRVTLRCSPRSGDLSVYWYQQSLDQGLQFLIQYYNGEERAKGNILERFSAQQFPDLHSELNLSSLELGDSALYFCASSGQGSSGANVLTFGAGSRLTVL.

For the CDR3, the DNA is TGTGCCAGCAGCCGGACAGGGGTGGATACGCAGTATTTT. Protein sequence: CASSRTGVDTQYF. The chain carries TRBV7-9 and TRBJ2-3, with 9 nucleotides matching TRBD1. V was clipped by 5 bases and J by 6 bases; unmatched bases: 3. Germline V CDR1 and CDR2: SEHNR, FQNEAQ (reference sequence). The CDR3 consists of 13 residues.

The gene calls are TRBV5-1 and TRBJ1-1; no reliable D call. V was clipped by 0 bases and J by 1 base, with 13 bases between them. Germline V gene lookup returns CDR1 SGHRS and CDR2 YFSETQ. The CDR3 runs to 16 residues. The CDR3 loop is CASSLVSTDQNTEAFF. CDR3 nucleotides: TGCGCCAGCAGCTTGGTCAGCACAGACCAGAACACTGAAGCTTTCTTT.

The V call is TRBV9, the J call TRBJ2-7, with 7 bases that match TRBD1. J lost 4 bases, V lost 0 bases, and 4 bases had no gene match. Germline V gene data show CDR1 as SGDLS and CDR2 as YYNGEE. The CDR3 has 14 residues. In nucleotides, the CDR3 is TGTGCCAGCAGCGTAGCTCCAGGGGGATACGAGCAGTACTTC. Protein: CASSVAPGGYEQYF. Using reference TRBV9 and TRBJ2-7 for the parts outside the CDR3, the full variable domain is DSGVTQTPKHLITATGQRVTLRCSPRSGDLSVYWYQQSLDQGLQFLIQYYNGEERAKGNILERFSAQQFPDLHSELNLSSLELGDSALYFCASSVAPGGYEQYFGPGTRLTVT.

The genes are TRBV7-2 and TRBJ1-6, with D unclear. CDR1 and CDR2 (germline): SGHTA, FQGNSA. CDR3 size: 13 residues. Trimming took off 5 bases at V and 10 bases at J, with 12 bases between the two ends. The CDR3 DNA is TGTGCCAGCAGCCTAGAAGAACGGTCACCCCTCCACTTT. It is translated as CASSLEERSPLHF.

This chain links TRBV18 with TRBJ2-7, with a weak D call TRBD2 (7 bases). The germline CDR1 and CDR2 sequences are KGHSH and LQKENI. Trimming shortened V by 0 bases and J by 4 bases, and 16 bases separated the two germline ends. The CDR3 extends over 16 amino acids. CDR3 DNA sequence: TGTGCCAGCTCACCACCTGGGGGGGGCGCGTCGTACGAGCAGTACTTC. This translates into CASSPPGGGASYEQYF.

V is TRBV5-6 and J is TRBJ1-5, with D perhaps matching TRBD1 (5 bases). The CDR3 runs to 15 residues. Between the trimmed V and J ends, which lost 3 bases and 0 bases, there was a span of 10 bases. Germline CDR1 is SGHDT and CDR2 is YYEEEE. The CDR3 sequence is CASSSQGGSNQPQHF. The CDR3 DNA follows: TGTGCCAGCAGCTCGCAGGGAGGTAGCAATCAGCCCCAGCATTTT.

The chain has TRBV7-2 and TRBJ1-1, with D perhaps TRBD1 (6 bases). The V and J ends lost 3 bases and 3 bases respectively, with 14 bases between them. The CDR3 runs 15 residues. Per the germline V gene, CDR1 is SGHTA and CDR2 is FQGNSA. As DNA, the CDR3 is TGTGCCAGCAGCTTTGGGCCCTACAGGGACACTGAAGCTTTCTTT. This translates into CASSFGPYRDTEAFF.

V gene TRBV15 combines with J gene TRBJ1-2; TRBD1 agrees at 9 bases. Germline CDR1 reads LNHNV; CDR2 reads YYDKDF (reference sequence). After removal of 9 bases from V and 6 bases from J, the junction contained 8 bases not matched to a gene. The CDR3 loop spans 13 amino acids. In nucleotides, the CDR3 is TGTGCCACATCTACAGGGGGCTTCGATGGCTACACCTTC. It yields the protein CATSTGGFDGYTF.

This rearrangement joins TRBV7-2 to TRBJ1-5; tentatively, D is TRBD1 (5 bases). CDR1 and CDR2 from the germline V gene are SGHTA and FQGNSA. The CDR3 runs to 15 residues. V was trimmed by 6 bases and J by 1 base, leaving 13 bases between them. CDR3 in DNA: TGTGCCAGCAGATACGACAGTACCAGCAATCAGCCCCAGCATTTT. It codes for CASRYDSTSNQPQHF.

The CDR3 loop reads CASSPEGGGALEKLFF. For the CDR3, the DNA is TGTGCCAGCAGCCCCGAAGGGGGCGGCGCCCTTGAAAAACTGTTTTTT. This chain joins TRBV7-9 and TRBJ1-4; TRBD1 matches 7 bases. Per germline, CDR1 SEHNR and CDR2 FQNEAQ (reference sequence). V lost 5 bases and J lost 7; bases outside the gene matches: 13. There are 16 residues in the CDR3.

The chain recombines TRBV9 with TRBJ2-3; 12 bases fit TRBD2. V dropped 4 bases and J dropped 0; count of bases not matched to a gene: 6. CDR1 SGDLS and CDR2 YYNGEE come from the germline V gene. The length of the CDR3 is 17 residues. The CDR3 sequence: CASSTRTSGVSTDTQYF. CDR3 nucleotides: TGTGCCAGCAGCACTCGGACTAGCGGGGTTAGCACAGATACGCAGTATTTT.